This T cell receptor beta chain originates from a study of blood T cell repertoires in COVID-19. Looking at the study overall: From T cells, B-cell-depleted T cells, or PBMCs came the material, which was cDNA or gDNA.

This clone appeared a single time. Losses at the gene ends were 6 bases for V and 10 bases for J; bases not matched to a gene: 8. Germline CDR1 reads MNHEY; CDR2 reads SVGAGI. The CDR3 covers 13 residues. In the original analysis: How many nucleated cells were present was estimated from reference gene primer amplification. Libraries were prepared by immunoSEQ multiplex PCR; TCRdb keeps only in-frame clonotypes and omits some of them. Clone size and the V and J calls come from that table; the DNA yielded D and trimming. The sample holds about 58,000 clones, 89% seen once. The receptor was derived from a woman between 55 and 75 years old with active COVID-19. The material sequenced was peripheral blood. This sequence joins TRBV6-5 and TRBJ1-4; 7 bases are a match to TRBD1. CDR3 amino acids: CASRPGQAGKLFF. The CDR3 bases are TGTGCCAGCAGGCCCGGACAGGCAGGAAAACTGTTTTTT.